This T cell receptor (beta chain) was observed in a study of T cells in Graves' hyperthyroidism and ophthalmopathy. Amplification of TCR beta CDR3 regions was performed using RNA transcripts as template. The HTBI primer set drove a first-round RT-PCR of the TCR CDR3. TCRdb passed the multiplex PCR reads through MiXCR, listing each CDR3 protein once. The sample includes 250,000 or so distinct CDR3 sequences, 12% to 15% of them seen just once. There are many counts of this clonotype. Its cognate antigen is unknown. Any patient presenting with uncontrolled infection, other autoimmune disease, pregnancy or lactation was left out. Any symptoms of ophthalmopathy came after the first hyperthyroidism diagnosis, from which the blood sample dates. Each 10 ml fresh peripheral blood draw supplied the PBMCs. V was shortened by 5 bases and J by 15 bases, with 20 bases between the two germline ends. CDR1 is LGHDT, CDR2 YNNKEL, per germline (reference sequence). The CDR3 is 13 amino acids.

Notes on the study in general: In the analysis, a 13 V-J model separated ophthalmopathy from stable hyperthyroidism.

V and J are TRBV3-1 and TRBJ2-4, with D perhaps matching TRBD1 or TRBD2 (5 bases each). The sequenced sample consisted of blood. The sequence derives from a woman aged 45-60 years with Graves' hyperthyroidism that later progressed to Graves' ophthalmopathy. The CDR3 sequence: CASSTPGTPVPYF. CDR3 nucleotides: TGTGCCAGCAGCACCCCAGGGACCCCCGTTCCGTACTTC.